The present T cell receptor (beta chain) was sequenced within a study of blood T cells in healthy people across ages. Findings of the study overall: Comparison with aged donors showed that long-lived donors had more naive CD4+ cells and higher diversity.

RNA extraction gave at least 5.5 micrograms of total RNA per sample. V was clipped by 1 base and J by 1 base, with 7 bases between them. In germline, CDR1 is DFQATT, CDR2 SNEGSKA (reference sequence). CDR3 length: 13 residues. This clonotype was seen a handful of times. Its target is unknown. Alongside a J-beta primer mix, a sample-barcoded 5' primer served in a second PCR lasting about 7 to 12 cycles. TCRdb reprocessed the 5' RACE reads with MiXCR, giving one entry per CDR3 protein. The data show some 700,000 distinct CDR3 sequences, 20% to 25% seen once. This receptor was identified in a man between 65 and 85 years old in good health. V is TRBV20-1 and J is TRBJ2-5; D gene uncertain. Sequenced sample: blood. This CDR3 reads CSARANIQETQYF. The CDR3 nucleotides read TGCAGTGCTAGAGCTAACATCCAAGAGACCCAGTACTTC.